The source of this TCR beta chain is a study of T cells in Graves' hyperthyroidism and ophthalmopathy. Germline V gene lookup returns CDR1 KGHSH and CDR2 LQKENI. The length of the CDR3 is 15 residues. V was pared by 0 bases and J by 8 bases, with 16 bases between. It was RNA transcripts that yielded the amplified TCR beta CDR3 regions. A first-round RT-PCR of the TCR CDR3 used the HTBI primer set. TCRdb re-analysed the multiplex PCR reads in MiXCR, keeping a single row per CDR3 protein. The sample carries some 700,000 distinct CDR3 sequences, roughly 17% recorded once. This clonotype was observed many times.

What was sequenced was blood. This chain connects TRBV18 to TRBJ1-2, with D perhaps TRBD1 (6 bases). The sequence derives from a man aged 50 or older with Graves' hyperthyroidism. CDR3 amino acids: CASSPPFRGGPGYTF. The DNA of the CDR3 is TGTGCCAGCTCACCACCATTCCGTGGGGGGCCCGGCTACACCTTC.